This is a list of T cell receptor beta chains from one sample in a study of blood T cell repertoires in COVID-19. The repertoire was sequenced with immunoSEQ multiplex PCR; TCRdb's copy has only in-frame clones and lacks some. The sample yields more than 200,000 clones, 86% seen once. The source material was peripheral blood. The receptors were sampled from a middle-aged man with COVID-19, enrolled during active disease. CDR3s include the opening cysteine and the closing phenylalanine or tryptophan. Clone size is shown for a subset of rows, as once, few, many or a class of expanded clone.

TRBV3-1/TRBV3-2	.	CASSQGEGSKNIQYF
TRBV6-5	few	CARLQENQPQHF
TRBV13	.	CASSLRPPAGNTIYF
TRBV4-3	.	CASSLAGGPTGELFF
TRBV7-2	.	CASSLAGSGGIRNEQFF
TRBV6-5	.	CASSYGASAIAETQYF
TRBV21-1	.	CASSKYRVPYNEQFF
TRBV27	.	CASSRILSGGAWIGETQYF
TRBV5-4	.	CASSLAGVTDTQYF
TRBV6-6	.	CASSRTGEDGYTF
TRBV7-9	.	CASSFWREMAGELFF
TRBV5-1	few	CASSLGLAVGYQETQYF
TRBV3-1/TRBV3-2	.	CASSQVGVRQLSYEQYF
TRBV5-1	.	CASSLGQGNNEKLFF
TRBV29-1	.	CSVVGRTDEKLFF
TRBV10-3	.	CATHREEEYGYTF
TRBV7-6	.	CASSLSGTKGDEQYF
TRBV19	once	CASSIVGGGEKLFF
TRBV2	once	CASRAGGLVEFF
TRBV5-8	once	CASSLGGEQLPQHF
TRBV28	.	CASSLTASSYNEQFF
TRBV20-1	.	CSASGDTNYEQYF
TRBV24-1	once	CANLAGGIHEQYF
TRBV28	.	CASSPRGEQFF
TRBV9	few	CASSAREDGYTF
TRBV7-3	.	CASSPRQGAYGYTF